These T cell receptor beta chains were read from a single sample in a study of CD4 T cells in relation to SARS-CoV-2 and coronaviruses. Profiling relied on immunoSEQ multiplex PCR, and the TCRdb table lists in-frame clones only, not all of them. This sample has about 12,000 clones, with 69% found just once. These receptors have no known antigen. Sequencing used CD4+ T cells from PBMCs, cultured in vitro. The receptors were sampled from a human donor in good health. Both conserved end residues are part of each CDR3. Fields, in order: D gene, J gene, clone size, V gene, CDR3 DNA, CDR3 protein. A D gene is named only where the DNA matches it firmly. Size tells how often a clone was seen (once, few, many) or the class of an expanded clone, and some rows leave it out.

>TRBD2|TRBJ2-3|NA|TRBV5-1
TGCGCCAGCAGCTCCCGGACTAGCGGGACAGATACGCAGTATTTT
CASSSRTSGTDTQYF
>NA|TRBJ2-1|few|TRBV5-4
TGTGCCAGCAGCCACGATGCTACAGATGAGCAGTTCTTC
CASSHDATDEQFF
>NA|TRBJ2-7|NA|TRBV20-1
TGCAGTGCTAGGTGGGGCGAGCAGTACTTC
CSARWGEQYF
>NA|TRBJ1-1|NA|TRBV9
TGTGCCAGCAGCGTAGATCAGGGAAGGTCGGTAGCTTTCTTT
CASSVDQGRSVAFF
>NA|TRBJ1-3|NA|TRBV30
TGTGCCTGGAGTGTATCCGGGGGGTTTAGAAACACCATATATTTT
CAWSVSGGFRNTIYF
>NA|TRBJ2-7|few|TRBV28
TGTGCCAGCAGCACGGGACTTAACTACGAGCAGTACTTC
CASSTGLNYEQYF
>NA|TRBJ1-2|medium-sized|TRBV5-4
TGTGCCAGCAGCTTGGCAACAGGGCGAGCTAACTATGGCTACACCTTC
CASSLATGRANYGYTF
>TRBD1|TRBJ1-6|NA|TRBV27
TGTGCCAGCTCATGGACAGGGGTAAATTCACCCCTCCACTTT
CASSWTGVNSPLHF
>TRBD1|TRBJ1-5|few|TRBV12-3/TRBV12-4
TGTGCCAGCAGCTTGACAGGGGTCCAGCCCCAGCATTTT
CASSLTGVQPQHF
>NA|TRBJ2-7|few|TRBV27
TGTGCCAGCAGTTCCCAAAGCTCCTACGAGCAGTACTTC
CASSSQSSYEQYF
>NA|TRBJ1-3|NA|TRBV5-4
TGTGCCAGCAGCGTGGCTGGGGCGGGGGACACCATATATTTT
CASSVAGAGDTIYF
>NA|TRBJ1-5|NA|TRBV5-4
TGTGCCAGCAGCTTTGACAAGGATCAGCCCCAGCATTTT
CASSFDKDQPQHF
>NA|TRBJ1-5|few|TRBV19
TGTGCCAGCTTGGACAGAGGGAATCAGCCCCAGCATTTT
CASLDRGNQPQHF